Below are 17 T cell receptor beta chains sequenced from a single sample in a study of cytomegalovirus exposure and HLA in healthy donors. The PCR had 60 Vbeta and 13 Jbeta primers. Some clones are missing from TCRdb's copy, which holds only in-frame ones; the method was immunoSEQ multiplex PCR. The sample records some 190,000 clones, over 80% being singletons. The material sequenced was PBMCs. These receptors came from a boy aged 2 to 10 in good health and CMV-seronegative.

In DNA form, the CDR3 reads TGTGCCAGCAGCTTACAGGGGATGAACACTGAAGCTTTCTTT. Translated, it gives CASSLQGMNTEAFF. The chain recombines TRBV7-9 with TRBJ1-1, with a tentative D call TRBD1 (6 bases). V lost 2 bases, J lost 0 bases, and 7 bases lay in between. The CDR3 consists of 14 residues. CDR1 SEHNR and CDR2 FQNEAQ come from the germline V gene (reference sequence).

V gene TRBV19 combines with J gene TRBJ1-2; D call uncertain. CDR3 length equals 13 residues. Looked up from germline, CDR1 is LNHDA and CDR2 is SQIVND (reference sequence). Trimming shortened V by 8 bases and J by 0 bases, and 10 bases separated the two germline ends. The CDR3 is CASSQTANYGYTF. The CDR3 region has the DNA TGTGCCAGTTCCCAAACAGCTAACTATGGCTACACCTTC. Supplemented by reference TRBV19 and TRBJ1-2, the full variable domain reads DGGITQSPKYLFRKEGQNVTLSCEQNLNHDAMYWYRQDPGQGLRLIYYSQIVNDFQKGDIAEGYSVSREKKESFPLTVTSAQKNPTAFYLCASSQTANYGYTFGSGTRLTVV.

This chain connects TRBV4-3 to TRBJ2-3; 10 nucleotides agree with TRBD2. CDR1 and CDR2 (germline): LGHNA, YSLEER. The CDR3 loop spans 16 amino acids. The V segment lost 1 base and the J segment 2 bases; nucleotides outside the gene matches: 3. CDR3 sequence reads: CASSQGLAGATDTQYF. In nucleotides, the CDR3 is TGCGCCAGCAGCCAAGGTCTAGCGGGAGCCACAGATACGCAGTATTTT.

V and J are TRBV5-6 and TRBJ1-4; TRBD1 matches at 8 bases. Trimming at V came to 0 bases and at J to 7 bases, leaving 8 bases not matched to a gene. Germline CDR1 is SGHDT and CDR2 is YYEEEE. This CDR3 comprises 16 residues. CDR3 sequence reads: CASSLAGQGPTEKLFF. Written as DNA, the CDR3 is TGTGCCAGCAGCTTGGCAGGACAGGGCCCCACTGAAAAACTGTTTTTT. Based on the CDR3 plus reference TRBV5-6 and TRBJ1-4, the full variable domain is DAGVTQSPTHLIKTRGQQVTLRCSPKSGHDTVSWYQQALGQGPQFIFQYYEEEERQRGNFPDRFSGHQFPNYSSELNVNALLLGDSALYLCASSLAGQGPTEKLFFGSGTQLSVL.

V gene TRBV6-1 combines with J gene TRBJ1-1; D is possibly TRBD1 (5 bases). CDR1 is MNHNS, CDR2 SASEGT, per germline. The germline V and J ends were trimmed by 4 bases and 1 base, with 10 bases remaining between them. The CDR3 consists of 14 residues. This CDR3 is CASSGWGRNTEAFF. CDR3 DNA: TGTGCCAGCAGTGGATGGGGCAGGAACACTGAAGCTTTCTTT.

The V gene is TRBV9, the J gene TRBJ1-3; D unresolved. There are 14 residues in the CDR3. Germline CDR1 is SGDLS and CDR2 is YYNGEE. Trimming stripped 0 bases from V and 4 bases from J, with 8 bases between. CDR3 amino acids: CASSVAPQGNTIYF. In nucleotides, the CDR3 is TGTGCCAGCAGCGTAGCCCCACAGGGAAACACCATATATTTT.

The CDR3 sequence is CASSGLGRLNNSPLHF. In DNA, the CDR3 is TGTGCCAGCAGTGGCCTCGGGAGACTAAATAATTCACCCCTCCACTTT. V and J are TRBV25-1 and TRBJ1-6; unclear D gene. The V and J ends lost 4 bases and 5 bases respectively, with 15 bases between them. Germline assignment: CDR1 MGHDK and CDR2 SYGVNS. This CDR3 has 16 amino acids.

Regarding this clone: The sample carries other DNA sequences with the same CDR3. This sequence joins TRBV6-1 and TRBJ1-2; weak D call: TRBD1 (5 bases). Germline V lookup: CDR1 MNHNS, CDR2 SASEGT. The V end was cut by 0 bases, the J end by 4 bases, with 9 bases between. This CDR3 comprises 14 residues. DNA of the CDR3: TGTGCCAGCAGTGAAGCGCAAGGGGCCTATGGCTACACCTTC. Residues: CASSEAQGAYGYTF.

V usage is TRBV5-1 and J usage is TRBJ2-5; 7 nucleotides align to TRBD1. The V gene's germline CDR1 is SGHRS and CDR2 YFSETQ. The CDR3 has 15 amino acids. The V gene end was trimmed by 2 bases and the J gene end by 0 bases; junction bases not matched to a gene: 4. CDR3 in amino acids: CASSFGTDYQETQYF. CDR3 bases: TGCGCCAGCAGCTTTGGGACAGATTACCAAGAGACCCAGTACTTC.

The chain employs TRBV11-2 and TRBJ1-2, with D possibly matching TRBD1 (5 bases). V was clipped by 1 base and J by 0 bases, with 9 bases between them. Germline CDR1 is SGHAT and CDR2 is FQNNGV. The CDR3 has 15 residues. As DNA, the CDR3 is TGTGCCAGCAGCTTAGGGGGGGTAACTAACTATGGCTACACCTTC. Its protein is CASSLGGVTNYGYTF.

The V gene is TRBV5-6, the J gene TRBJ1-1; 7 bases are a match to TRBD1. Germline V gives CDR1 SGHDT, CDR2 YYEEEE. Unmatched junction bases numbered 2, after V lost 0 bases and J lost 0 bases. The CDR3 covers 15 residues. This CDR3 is CASSLETGVNTEAFF. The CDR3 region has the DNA TGTGCCAGCAGCTTGGAAACAGGGGTGAACACTGAAGCTTTCTTT.

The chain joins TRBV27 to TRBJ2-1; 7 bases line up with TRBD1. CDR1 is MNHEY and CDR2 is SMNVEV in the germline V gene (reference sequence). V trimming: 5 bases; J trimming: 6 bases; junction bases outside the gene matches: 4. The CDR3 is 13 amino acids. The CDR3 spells CASSVQGSNEQFF. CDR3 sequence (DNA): TGTGCCAGCAGTGTACAGGGGAGCAATGAGCAGTTCTTC.

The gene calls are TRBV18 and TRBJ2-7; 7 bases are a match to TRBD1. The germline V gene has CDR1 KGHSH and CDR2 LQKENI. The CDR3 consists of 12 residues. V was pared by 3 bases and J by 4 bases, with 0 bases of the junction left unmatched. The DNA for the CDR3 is TGTGCCAGCTCACCGGACAGGTACGAGCAGTACTTC. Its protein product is CASSPDRYEQYF.

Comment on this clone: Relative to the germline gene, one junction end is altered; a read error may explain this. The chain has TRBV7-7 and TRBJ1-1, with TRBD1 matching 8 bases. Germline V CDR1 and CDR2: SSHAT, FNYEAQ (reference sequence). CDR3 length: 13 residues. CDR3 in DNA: TGTGCTAGCAGCATGGACAGGGACACTGAAGCTTTCTTT. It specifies CASSMDRDTEAFF.

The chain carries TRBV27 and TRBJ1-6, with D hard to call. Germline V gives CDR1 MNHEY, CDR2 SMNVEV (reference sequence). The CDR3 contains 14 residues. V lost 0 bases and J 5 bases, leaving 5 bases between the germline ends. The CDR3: CASSLSADNSPLHF. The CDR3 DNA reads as TGTGCCAGCAGTTTATCGGCGGATAATTCACCCCTCCACTTT.

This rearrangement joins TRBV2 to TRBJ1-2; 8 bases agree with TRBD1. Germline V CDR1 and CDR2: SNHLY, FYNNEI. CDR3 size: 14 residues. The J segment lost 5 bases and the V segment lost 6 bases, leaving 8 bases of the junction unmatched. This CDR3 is CASRGETGAYGYTF. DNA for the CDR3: TGTGCCAGCAGAGGGGAGACAGGGGCGTATGGCTACACCTTC.

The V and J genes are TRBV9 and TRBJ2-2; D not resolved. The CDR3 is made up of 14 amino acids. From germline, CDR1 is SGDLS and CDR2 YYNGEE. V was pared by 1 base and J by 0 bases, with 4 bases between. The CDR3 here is CASSVLANTGELFF. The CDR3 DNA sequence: TGTGCCAGCAGCGTATTAGCGAACACCGGGGAGCTGTTTTTT.